This T cell receptor (beta chain) was observed in a study of OX40 agonist ivuxolimab in advanced cancers. The study, taken as a whole, reports: Not determined was the antigen specificity of the expanded peripheral T cells.

The CDR3 has 15 amino acids. The V gene's germline CDR1 is MNHEY and CDR2 SVGAGI. The V end was cut by 6 bases, the J end by 2 bases, with 11 bases between. The repertoire was sequenced with immunoSEQ multiplex PCR; TCRdb's copy has only in-frame clones and lacks some. The sample contains 83,000 or so clones, 70% to 90% of which appear only once. This clone appeared a single time. Its matching antigen is unknown. This sample comprised CD4+ or CD8+ T cells sorted from blood, obtained in a trial of the OX40 agonist ivuxolimab. The chain joins TRBV6-5 to TRBJ2-6; D remains unclear. The sequence was collected from an adult with an advanced solid tumor such as melanoma, head and neck, liver or kidney cancer. CDR3 loop: CASRPQATGANVLTF. DNA for the CDR3: TGTGCCAGCAGGCCACAAGCAACTGGGGCCAACGTCCTGACTTTC.